Listed here are 13 T cell receptor beta chains from one sample, sequenced in a study of T cells in Graves' hyperthyroidism and ophthalmopathy. Amplified regions were TCR beta CDR3 sequences from RNA transcripts. First-round RT-PCR targeting the TCR CDR3 was performed with the HTBI primer set. MiXCR, applied by TCRdb to the multiplex PCR reads, yields one record per CDR3 protein. The table includes 550,000 to 800,000 distinct CDR3 sequences, about 15% detected once. What was sequenced was blood. The receptor set was obtained from a man between 18 and 29 years old with Graves' hyperthyroidism.

This clonotype showed up just a few times. The gene calls are TRBV7-8 and TRBJ1-4, with TRBD1 matching over 8 bases. Germline-derived CDR1 and CDR2 are SGHVS and FQNEAQ. CDR3 length: 18 amino acids. Germline trimming cut 6 bases from V and 2 bases from J; bases unmatched to any gene: 14. The CDR3 coding sequence is TGTGCCAGCAGGGCCGGACAGGGATTACGGGGCACTAATGAAAAACTGTTTTTT. Its translation is CASRAGQGLRGTNEKLFF. The full variable domain, completed using reference TRBV7-8 and TRBJ1-4, is GAGVSQSPRYKVAKRGQDVALRCDPISGHVSLFWYQQALGQGPEFLTYFQNEAQLDKSGLPSDRFFAERPEGSVSTLKIQRTQQEDSAVYLCASRAGQGLRGTNEKLFFGSGTQLSVL.

V and J are TRBV29-1 and TRBJ2-1, with 12 bases identical to TRBD2. The CDR3 consists of 18 residues. The junction had 10 bases not matched to a gene; V was cut back by 0 bases and J by 4 bases. Germline lookup yields CDR1 SQVTM and CDR2 ANQGSEA. The CDR3 loop is CSVEDLLAGGRGYNEQFF. The CDR3 nucleotides read TGCAGCGTTGAAGACTTACTAGCGGGAGGAAGGGGATACAATGAGCAGTTCTTC.

This clonotype was seen only a few times. V and J are TRBV7-9 and TRBJ2-3; either TRBD1 or TRBD2 may fit D (6 bases each). V lost 5 bases, J lost 1 base, and 16 bases lay in between. This CDR3 is built from 16 residues. Germline-derived CDR1 and CDR2 are SEHNR and FQNEAQ (reference sequence). In nucleotides, the CDR3 is TGTGCCAGCAGCCCGCCGGGGGCGTACGGCACAGATACGCAGTATTTT. Encoded protein: CASSPPGAYGTDTQYF.

The V gene is TRBV5-4, the J gene TRBJ2-5; D could derive from TRBD1 or TRBD2 (6 bases each). Germline values: CDR1 SGHNT, CDR2 YYREEE (reference sequence). V was trimmed by 0 bases and J by 5 bases, leaving 14 bases between them. The CDR3 is 15 residues long. CDR3 sequence reads: CASSLVRGAGETQYF. The CDR3 nucleotides are TGTGCCAGCAGCTTGGTTAGGGGGGCCGGGGAGACCCAGTACTTC.

This clonotype turned up a few times. The chain couples TRBV10-2 to TRBJ1-2; D is perhaps TRBD1 (5 bases). CDR3 size: 16 residues. V dropped 3 bases and J dropped 3 bases, with 17 bases sitting between them. Per germline, CDR1 WSHSY and CDR2 SAAADI. The CDR3 DNA follows: TGCGCCAGCAGTGAACTTGATAGGGGTTGGGACTATGGCTACACCTTC. It encodes CASSELDRGWDYGYTF.

This clonotype appeared many times. This sequence joins TRBV20-1 and TRBJ2-1; a possible D gene is TRBD1 (5 bases). The CDR3 sequence is 13 residues long. Germline CDR1 is DFQATT and CDR2 is SNEGSKA (reference sequence). V was trimmed by 3 bases and J by 8 bases, leaving 14 bases between them. CDR3 residues: CSARGQGRDEQFF. CDR3 coding DNA: TGCAGTGCTAGGGGGCAGGGTCGGGATGAGCAGTTCTTC.

The chain joins TRBV5-1 to TRBJ2-3; TRBD2 aligns across 7 bases. The CDR3 loop spans 15 amino acids. The V gene's germline CDR1 is SGHRS and CDR2 YFSETQ. Losses at the gene ends were 4 bases for V and 0 bases for J; bases not matched to a gene: 5. The CDR3 protein is CASSVASGSTDTQYF. The CDR3 DNA reads TGCGCCAGCAGCGTGGCTAGCGGTAGCACAGATACGCAGTATTTT.

The rearrangement joins TRBV9 to TRBJ2-2; D call uncertain. Between the trimmed V and J ends, which lost 7 bases and 4 bases, there was a span of 11 bases. Germline V gene lookup returns CDR1 SGDLS and CDR2 YYNGEE. This CDR3 is built from 13 residues. The DNA for the CDR3 is TGTGCCAGCGCACCCTCGATCACCGGGGAGCTGTTTTTT. Translated, it gives CASAPSITGELFF.

This clonotype has only a few counts. The rearrangement joins TRBV27 to TRBJ1-6; 7 positions agree with TRBD1. After removal of 5 bases from V and 8 bases from J, the junction contained 3 bases not matched to a gene. Germline CDR1 MNHEY, CDR2 SMNVEV (reference sequence). The CDR3 covers 13 residues. CDR3 sequence reads: CASSGTADSPLHF. The CDR3 DNA follows: TGTGCCAGCAGTGGGACAGCGGATTCACCCCTCCACTTT.

There are many counts of this clonotype. The CDR3 here is CASSKPGQASGANVLTF. CDR3 nucleotide sequence: TGTGCCAGCAGCAAACCGGGACAGGCCTCTGGGGCCAACGTCCTGACTTTC. This chain links TRBV7-9 with TRBJ2-6; TRBD1 matches 8 bases. Germline trimming cut 5 bases from V and 0 bases from J; bases unmatched to any gene: 6. The CDR3 totals 17 residues. CDR1 SEHNR and CDR2 FQNEAQ come from the germline V gene (reference sequence).

This clonotype was found many times. The chain has TRBV12-3 or TRBV12-4 and TRBJ2-2; D not certain. V was pared by 3 bases and J by 0 bases, with 5 bases between. The CDR3 spans 14 residues. This chain's CDR3 is CASSFRANTGELFF. In DNA form, the CDR3 reads TGTGCCAGCAGTTTTAGGGCGAACACCGGGGAGCTGTTTTTT.

This clonotype showed up just a few times. The chain employs TRBV5-6 and TRBJ2-1, with no clear D. Trimming took off 4 bases at V and 5 bases at J, with 16 bases between the two ends. This CDR3 has 15 amino acids. Germline assignment: CDR1 SGHDT and CDR2 YYEEEE. The CDR3: CASSPRGGFHNEQFF. Here the CDR3 DNA reads TGTGCCAGCAGCCCCCGAGGCGGTTTTCACAATGAGCAGTTCTTC.

This chain uses TRBV10-3 with TRBJ2-7; possibly TRBD1 for D (6 bases). The germline CDR1 and CDR2 sequences are ENHRY and SYGVKD. The CDR3 is made up of 14 amino acids. V lost 7 bases and J lost 2, with 15 bases in between. The CDR3 DNA is TGTGCCATCACTCCGGACAGTTCGCCCTACGAGCAGTACTTC. As protein: CAITPDSSPYEQYF.